This passage covers 21 T cell receptor beta chains from one sample sequenced in a study of shared clonotypes between healthy human individuals. Profiled with immunoSEQ multiplex PCR; TCRdb holds only in-frame clones, not every one. The table has about 2.1 million clones, roughly 91% seen once. CD8 cells regarded as naive lacked CD45RO, were positively chosen for CCR7, and omitted terminally differentiated effector memory CD45RA+ cells. Input material: naive CD8+ T cells from PBMCs. These receptors were taken from a man between 18 and 35 years old in good health. Some clones in this sample may be carry-over from other donors' samples.

This chain links TRBV30 with TRBJ1-2, with TRBD1 matching 7 bases. This CDR3 has 14 amino acids. CDR1 is GTSNPN, CDR2 SVGIG, per germline (reference sequence). J gave up 1 base and V 5 bases, and 7 bases lay outside the gene matches. The CDR3 spells CAWGTARSNYGYTF. The CDR3 region has the DNA TGTGCCTGGGGGACAGCCCGTAGTAACTATGGCTACACCTTC.

This sequence joins TRBV7-6 and TRBJ2-7; D is undetermined. The CDR3 covers 16 residues. Trimming left V 1 base short and J 3 bases short, with 16 bases between. Germline CDR1 SGHVS, CDR2 FNYEAQ. The CDR3 DNA is TGTGCCAGCAGCTTAGGTCGCTTGGGCAGCTACTACGAGCAGTACTTC. It is translated as CASSLGRLGSYYEQYF. The variable domain in full, with the rest retrieved from reference TRBV7-6 and TRBJ2-7, is GAGVSQSPRYKVTKRGQDVALRCDPISGHVSLYWYRQALGQGPEFLTYFNYEAQQDKSGLPNDRFSAERPEGSISTLTIQRTEQRDSAMYRCASSLGRLGSYYEQYFGPGTRLTVT.

V gene TRBV1 combines with J gene TRBJ2-2; the D segment call TRBD2 is taken from the table without a DNA check. TRBV1 has pseudogene status. CDR3 length equals 20 residues. In DNA, the CDR3 is TGCACCAGCAGCCAAGAGGGTGAGGTTAGCGGGAGTGGTTCAGCAAGGGAGCTGTTTTTT. Protein: CTSSQEGEVSGSGSARELFF.

The J gene is TRBJ1-5, the V gene TRBV14, with D possibly being TRBD1 (6 bases). V gave up 6 bases and J gave up 0 bases, with 9 bases separating them. The germline V gene has CDR1 SGHDN and CDR2 FVKESK. The CDR3 is made up of 14 amino acids. This chain's CDR3 is CASRGRGSNQPQHF. CDR3 in DNA: TGTGCCAGCAGGGGCAGGGGTAGCAATCAGCCCCAGCATTTT.

This sequence joins TRBV27 and TRBJ1-4; 7 bases are shared with TRBD1. Per germline, CDR1 MNHEY and CDR2 SMNVEV (reference sequence). Trimming cost V 5 bases and J 3 bases; bases outside gene matches: 3. The CDR3 contains 14 residues. CDR3 nucleotides: TGTGCCAGCAGTGCCCAGGGGGCTAATGAAAAACTGTTTTTT. This gives the protein CASSAQGANEKLFF.

The chain recombines TRBV27 with TRBJ2-7; perhaps TRBD1 as D (5 bases). The CDR3 contains 13 residues. The germline V and J ends were trimmed by 6 bases and 1 base, with 10 bases remaining between them. Germline lookup yields CDR1 MNHEY and CDR2 SMNVEV (reference sequence). In DNA, the CDR3 is TGTGCCAGCAGCCGGACACCTTCCTACGAGCAGTACTTC. This encodes CASSRTPSYEQYF.

The chain links TRBV5-1 to TRBJ2-1; 13 bases are shared with TRBD2. The CDR3 is made up of 17 amino acids. The V gene's germline CDR1 is SGHRS and CDR2 YFSETQ. The V and J ends lost 4 bases and 3 bases, in that order; junction bases with no gene match: 7. This CDR3 reads CASSPGLAGVIYNEQFF. Here the CDR3 DNA reads TGCGCCAGCAGCCCAGGACTAGCGGGAGTGATCTACAATGAGCAGTTCTTC.

This chain links TRBV19 with TRBJ2-2; 12 positions match TRBD2. CDR1 and CDR2 from the germline V gene are LNHDA and SQIVND (reference sequence). This CDR3 is 17 amino acids long. Trimming at V came to 1 base and at J to 3 bases, leaving 3 bases not matched to a gene. CDR3 bases: TGTGCCAGTAGTATAGGACTAGCGGGAGAGTACACCGGGGAGCTGTTTTTT. As protein: CASSIGLAGEYTGELFF.

The chain recombines TRBV28 with TRBJ2-5; D assignment may be TRBD1 or TRBD2 (5 bases each). The V and J ends lost 8 bases and 4 bases respectively, with 20 bases between them. Germline V CDR1 and CDR2: MDHEN, SYDVKM. This CDR3 has 15 amino acids. CDR3 DNA sequence: TGTGCCAGCGAACGGGACCGATATTTGGGAGAGACCCAGTACTTC. It encodes CASERDRYLGETQYF. Looking up the rest from reference TRBV28 and TRBJ2-5 gives the full variable domain: DVKVTQSSRYLVKRTGEKVFLECVQDMDHENMFWYRQDPGLGLRLIYFSYDVKMKEKGDIPEGYSVSREKKERFSLILESASTNQTSMYLCASERDRYLGETQYFGPGTRLLVL.

As regards this clone: The same CDR3 also results from other DNA sequences found in this sample. The J gene is TRBJ2-3, the V gene TRBV9; D is undetermined. Germline V gene lookup returns CDR1 SGDLS and CDR2 YYNGEE. The CDR3 spans 14 residues. The germline V and J ends were trimmed by 0 bases and 0 bases, with 5 bases remaining between them. CDR3 amino acids: CASSVAGSTDTQYF. CDR3 bases: TGTGCCAGCAGCGTAGCCGGAAGCACAGATACGCAGTATTTT.

The V call is TRBV5-5, the J call TRBJ1-2, with D uncertain. There are 14 residues in the CDR3. The V end was cut by 2 bases, the J end by 4 bases, with 12 bases between. CDR1 is SGHKS and CDR2 is YYEKEE in the germline V gene (reference sequence). The DNA of the CDR3 is TGTGCCAGCAGCTTAGGGCTAAGCGCCTATGGCTACACCTTC. It codes for CASSLGLSAYGYTF.

Note on this clone: The identical CDR3 is also encoded by other nucleotide sequences in the sample. This rearrangement joins TRBV5-1 to TRBJ2-2, with D unresolved. The CDR3 totals 11 residues. The ends were cut back, 2 bases at V and 6 bases at J, with 2 bases in the middle. Germline values: CDR1 SGHRS, CDR2 YFSETQ. DNA for the CDR3: TGCGCCAGCAGCTTTGCCGGGGAGCTGTTTTTT. Residues: CASSFAGELFF. The full variable domain, rest sourced from reference TRBV5-1 and TRBJ2-2, is KAGVTQTPRYLIKTRGQQVTLSCSPISGHRSVSWYQQTPGQGLQFLFEYFSETQRNKGNFPGRFSGRQFSNSRSEMNVSTLELGDSALYLCASSFAGELFFGEGSRLTVL.

The chain carries TRBV7-6 and TRBJ2-2; 10 bases are a match to TRBD2. The germline CDR1 and CDR2 sequences are SGHVS and FNYEAQ. This CDR3 comprises 18 residues. Losses at the gene ends were 0 bases for V and 1 base for J; bases not matched to a gene: 5. CDR3 residues: CASSLARRLAGNTGELFF. The CDR3 DNA follows: TGTGCCAGCAGCTTAGCGCGGAGACTAGCGGGGAACACCGGGGAGCTGTTTTTT.

The V and J genes are TRBV28 and TRBJ1-2, with 8 bases matching TRBD1. Germline V CDR1 and CDR2: MDHEN, SYDVKM. The CDR3 spans 15 residues. The V gene end was trimmed by 5 bases and the J gene end by 3 bases; junction bases not matched to a gene: 8. CDR3 nucleotide sequence: TGTGCCAGCAGTCAATCAAGGACAGGGTACTATGGCTACACCTTC. Protein: CASSQSRTGYYGYTF.

V usage is TRBV7-2 and J usage is TRBJ1-5; a possible D gene is TRBD1 (5 bases). This CDR3 contains 15 residues. Trimming pared 5 bases from V and 5 bases from J, leaving 16 bases between. The germline V gene has CDR1 SGHTA and CDR2 FQGNSA. The CDR3: CASSPAGGWDQPQHF. The DNA of the CDR3 is TGTGCCAGCAGCCCCGCGGGGGGGTGGGATCAGCCCCAGCATTTT.

The genes are TRBV7-9 and TRBJ2-1; 13 nucleotides agree with TRBD2. Per the germline V gene, CDR1 is SEHNR and CDR2 is FQNEAQ (reference sequence). V was clipped by 5 bases and J by 4 bases; unmatched bases: 8. The CDR3 is made up of 17 amino acids. CDR3 loop: CASSPWTSGSLYNEQFF. DNA of the CDR3: TGTGCCAGCAGCCCCTGGACTAGCGGGAGTCTGTACAATGAGCAGTTCTTC.

The gene calls are TRBV28 and TRBJ1-1; no reliable D call. There are 15 residues in the CDR3. Germline V gene data show CDR1 as MDHEN and CDR2 as SYDVKM. Trimming stripped 2 bases from V and 1 base from J, with 11 bases between. The CDR3 loop reads CASSLPRVRNTEAFF. The CDR3 coding sequence is TGTGCCAGCAGTTTACCCCGGGTAAGGAACACTGAAGCTTTCTTT.

The J gene is TRBJ1-1, the V gene TRBV29-1, with D perhaps TRBD1 (5 bases). Germline lookup yields CDR1 SQVTM and CDR2 ANQGSEA. The ends were cut back, 4 bases at V and 4 bases at J, with 13 bases in the middle. The CDR3 totals 13 residues. CDR3 sequence: CSVGGRAPTEAFF. CDR3 in DNA: TGCAGCGTTGGGGGCAGGGCGCCCACTGAAGCTTTCTTT.

The sample holds a few counts of this clone. The sample has other DNA sequences that encode this CDR3 too. The chain employs TRBV7-9 and TRBJ1-5, with D possibly matching TRBD1 (5 bases). The germline CDR1 and CDR2 sequences are SEHNR and FQNEAQ (reference sequence). The V gene lost 5 bases and the J gene lost 6 bases, with 8 bases spanning the gap. The CDR3 spans 12 residues. CDR3 DNA: TGTGCCAGCAGCCCTGGGGGTCAGCCCCAGCATTTT. This encodes CASSPGGQPQHF. The whole variable domain, filled in from reference TRBV7-9 and TRBJ1-5, reads DTGVSQNPRHKITKRGQNVTFRCDPISEHNRLYWYRQTLGQGPEFLTYFQNEAQLEKSRLLSDRFSAERPKGSFSTLEIQRTEQGDSAMYLCASSPGGQPQHFGDGTRLSIL.

The chain couples TRBV15 to TRBJ2-7; D unclear. V lost 2 bases, J lost 1 base, and 6 bases lay in between. The CDR3 loop spans 13 amino acids. Germline CDR1 and CDR2: LNHNV and YYDKDF (reference sequence). The CDR3 loop reads CATSRTYSYEQYF. The CDR3 bases are TGTGCCACCAGCAGAACCTATTCCTACGAGCAGTACTTC.

V gene TRBV5-5 combines with J gene TRBJ1-3; D is undetermined. The CDR3 length is 15 residues. With 1 base removed from V and 0 bases from J, the gap between germline ends came to 8 bases. Germline-derived CDR1 and CDR2 are SGHKS and YYEKEE (reference sequence). The CDR3 reads CASSLFLFSGNTIYF. The DNA for the CDR3 is TGTGCCAGCAGCTTGTTTCTTTTCTCTGGAAACACCATATATTTT. Together with reference TRBV5-5 and TRBJ1-3, the CDR3 gives the full variable domain: DAGVTQSPTHLIKTRGQQVTLRCSPISGHKSVSWYQQVLGQGPQFIFQYYEKEERGRGNFPDRFSARQFPNYSSELNVNALLLGDSALYLCASSLFLFSGNTIYFGEGSWLTVV.